A single sample is the source of the 28 T cell receptor beta chains below, sequenced in a study of technical replicates of blood from a few donors. Generated by immunoSEQ multiplex PCR, the TCRdb table keeps only in-frame clones and is missing some. This sample carries fewer than 85,000 clones, 90% to 95% of them seen once, and the ten largest clones take 0.3% to 0.45%. Sequenced: T cells isolated from PBMCs. The receptors originated from a human donor in good health.

The CDR3 DNA is TGTGCCAGCAGCCAGGTGGACGAGCAGTACTTC. Protein: CASSQVDEQYF. The chain combines TRBV7-9 with TRBJ2-7; D is ambiguous. The CDR3 has 11 residues. The V gene lost 5 bases and the J gene lost 5 bases, with 7 bases spanning the gap. Germline-derived CDR1 and CDR2 are SEHNR and FQNEAQ (reference sequence). Together with reference TRBV7-9 and TRBJ2-7, the CDR3 gives the full variable domain: DTGVSQNPRHKITKRGQNVTFRCDPISEHNRLYWYRQTLGQGPEFLTYFQNEAQLEKSRLLSDRFSAERPKGSFSTLEIQRTEQGDSAMYLCASSQVDEQYFGPGTRLTVT.

This chain joins TRBV10-3 and TRBJ2-1; 13 bases are shared with TRBD2. Losses at the gene ends were 11 bases for V and 1 base for J; bases not matched to a gene: 5. Germline CDR1 is ENHRY and CDR2 is SYGVKD. The CDR3 has 15 amino acids. CDR3 DNA sequence: TGTGCCGTTGGACTAGCGGGAGAGTCCTACAATGAGCAGTTCTTC. It encodes CAVGLAGESYNEQFF.

The CDR3 reads CASTDNQPQHF. As DNA, the CDR3 is TGTGCCAGCACAGACAATCAGCCCCAGCATTTT. The chain links TRBV28 to TRBJ1-5; D gene unclear. The CDR3 runs to 11 residues. V gave up 7 bases and J gave up 3 bases, with 4 bases separating them. From germline, CDR1 is MDHEN and CDR2 SYDVKM.

The chain joins TRBV6-5 to TRBJ2-1; 13 bases are a match to TRBD2. The CDR3 is 14 amino acids. V lost 8 bases to trimming and J lost 9 bases; unmatched junction nucleotides: 7. Per germline, CDR1 MNHEY and CDR2 SVGAGI. The CDR3 here is CASGGLAGVSEQFF. The CDR3 DNA is TGTGCCAGCGGCGGACTAGCGGGAGTAAGTGAGCAGTTCTTC.

V and J are TRBV27 and TRBJ2-3; possible D gene TRBD2, 5 bases. The CDR3 runs to 14 residues. Trimming pared 3 bases from V and 6 bases from J, leaving 13 bases between. CDR1 MNHEY and CDR2 SMNVEV come from the germline V gene (reference sequence). The CDR3 DNA is TGTGCCAGCAGTTTTGGCGGACTTCCCGATACGCAGTATTTT. Protein sequence: CASSFGGLPDTQYF.

This rearrangement joins TRBV5-4 to TRBJ1-1, with D uncertain. From germline, CDR1 is SGHNT and CDR2 YYREEE (reference sequence). This CDR3 has 14 residues. V lost 4 bases to trimming and J lost 5 bases, with 15 bases between them. The CDR3 DNA reads TGTGCCAGCAGCGAAGGACGGGAGAGGACTGAAGCTTTCTTT. Translation gives CASSEGRERTEAFF.

The J gene is TRBJ2-2, the V gene TRBV7-8; D gene ambiguous. CDR1 and CDR2 from the germline V gene are SGHVS and FQNEAQ. V gave up 5 bases and J gave up 0 bases, with 7 bases separating them. The CDR3 is made up of 14 amino acids. The DNA of the CDR3 is TGTGCCAGCAGCCAATCGGCGAACACCGGGGAGCTGTTTTTT. Its protein product is CASSQSANTGELFF.

The chain joins TRBV19 to TRBJ1-5; D remains unclear. V lost 8 bases, J lost 7 bases, and 6 bases lay in between. From germline, CDR1 is LNHDA and CDR2 SQIVND (reference sequence). The CDR3 has 10 residues. The CDR3 region is CASGRQPQHF. In nucleotides, the CDR3 is TGTGCCAGTGGGAGACAGCCCCAGCATTTT.

This chain connects TRBV10-3 to TRBJ2-2; D gene uncertain. The CDR3 has 13 residues. Per germline, CDR1 ENHRY and CDR2 SYGVKD. The ends were cut back, 7 bases at V and 5 bases at J, with 11 bases in the middle. The CDR3 DNA is TGTGCCATCACCTTAGACTTTACCGGGGAGCTGTTTTTT. Residues: CAITLDFTGELFF.

This chain uses TRBV27 with TRBJ1-5, with 9 positions matching TRBD1. CDR3 length: 17 amino acids. The junction had 13 bases not matched to a gene; V was cut back by 6 bases and J by 4 bases. From germline, CDR1 is MNHEY and CDR2 SMNVEV (reference sequence). The CDR3 loop reads CASRSFGTGRLNQPQHF. The CDR3 bases are TGTGCCAGCAGAAGCTTTGGGACAGGGAGGCTTAATCAGCCCCAGCATTTT.

This chain's CDR3 is CASSLGEGMGQFF. DNA for the CDR3: TGTGCCAGCAGCTTGGGAGAGGGAATGGGGCAGTTCTTC. V usage is TRBV5-6 and J usage is TRBJ2-1; D is possibly TRBD2 (5 bases). The germline CDR1 and CDR2 sequences are SGHDT and YYEEEE. V lost 0 bases to trimming and J lost 12 bases, with 13 bases between them. The CDR3 extends over 13 amino acids.

As regards this clone: Compared with germline, one end of the junction differs, possibly owing to a read error. The J gene is TRBJ1-2, the V gene TRBV5-1; TRBD1 matches at 7 bases. The germline CDR1 and CDR2 sequences are SGHRS and YFSETQ. The CDR3 length is 12 residues. The CDR3 spells CASSHDRADPFF. CDR3 sequence (DNA): TGCGCCAGCAGCCATGACAGGGCCGATCCCTTCTTC.

The rearrangement links TRBV4-2 to TRBJ2-3; D is undetermined. The CDR3 length is 15 residues. The germline V gene encodes CDR1 LGHNA and CDR2 YNFKEQ. Trimming pared 0 bases from V and 2 bases from J, leaving 9 bases between. CDR3 loop: CASSQDQTVTDTQYF. The DNA for the CDR3 is TGTGCCAGCAGCCAAGATCAGACTGTCACAGATACGCAGTATTTT.

This chain connects TRBV7-9 to TRBJ1-1, with D perhaps matching TRBD1 (6 bases). Germline V lookup: CDR1 SEHNR, CDR2 FQNEAQ (reference sequence). The germline V and J ends were trimmed by 2 bases and 3 bases, with 13 bases remaining between them. The CDR3 has 15 amino acids. The CDR3 protein is CASSLRQGWDTEAFF. The CDR3 bases are TGTGCCAGCAGCTTACGGCAGGGGTGGGACACTGAAGCTTTCTTT.

The chain combines TRBV5-6 with TRBJ1-1; D is perhaps TRBD1 (5 bases). Trimming shortened V by 3 bases and J by 10 bases, and 10 bases separated the two germline ends. The CDR3 contains 11 residues. Germline CDR1 SGHDT, CDR2 YYEEEE. CDR3 protein: CASSSGLSAFF. The CDR3 DNA reads as TGTGCCAGCAGCTCAGGGCTCTCAGCTTTCTTT.

The chain joins TRBV7-9 to TRBJ1-2; 7 bases fit TRBD1. This CDR3 has 14 amino acids. CDR1 is SEHNR, CDR2 FQNEAQ, per germline (reference sequence). V trimming: 5 bases; J trimming: 4 bases; junction bases outside the gene matches: 7. Here the CDR3 DNA reads TGTGCCAGCAGCCTCGGACAGGCCTCCTATGGCTACACCTTC. It translates to CASSLGQASYGYTF.

The V gene is TRBV6-1, the J gene TRBJ2-7, with 8 bases aligning to TRBD2. Germline trimming cut 7 bases from V and 3 bases from J; bases unmatched to any gene: 11. Germline CDR1 and CDR2: MNHNS and SASEGT. This CDR3 is built from 15 residues. CDR3 residues: CASTVEGTRRYEQYF. The CDR3 coding sequence is TGTGCCAGCACCGTAGAAGGGACTAGACGCTACGAGCAGTACTTC.

The gene calls are TRBV5-8 and TRBJ1-2, with 7 bases matching TRBD1. The CDR3 has 13 amino acids. The J segment lost 4 bases and the V segment lost 4 bases, leaving 4 bases of the junction unmatched. The V gene's germline CDR1 is SGHTS and CDR2 YDEGEE. Here the CDR3 DNA reads TGTGCCAGCAGCCTTACAGGGGCCTATGGCTACACCTTC. It codes for CASSLTGAYGYTF. Full variable domain (rest looked up from reference TRBV5-8 and TRBJ1-2): EAGVTQSPTHLIKTRGQQATLRCSPISGHTSVYWYQQALGLGLQFLLWYDEGEERNRGNFPPRFSGRQFPNYSSELNVNALELEDSALYLCASSLTGAYGYTFGSGTRLTVV.

The chain carries TRBV5-6 and TRBJ1-1; no definite D call. Germline CDR1 reads SGHDT; CDR2 reads YYEEEE. Trimming pared 3 bases from V and 7 bases from J, leaving 16 bases between. The CDR3 is made up of 14 amino acids. The chain's CDR3 is CASSSGPGVFEAFF. CDR3 in DNA: TGTGCCAGCAGCTCAGGACCCGGGGTCTTTGAAGCTTTCTTT.

In its sample, this clone was seen once. The chain carries TRBV7-2 and TRBJ2-7, with 8 bases aligning to TRBD2. The V segment lost 1 base and the J segment 6 bases; nucleotides outside the gene matches: 5. This CDR3 comprises 14 residues. In germline, CDR1 is SGHTA, CDR2 FQGNSA. The CDR3 reads CASSLGAAGGEQYF. CDR3 nucleotide sequence: TGTGCCAGCAGCTTAGGTGCGGCGGGAGGCGAGCAGTACTTC.

The chain uses TRBV6-5 and TRBJ1-2; D gene uncertain. Germline CDR1 MNHEY, CDR2 SVGAGI. This CDR3 region has 14 residues. Trimming removed 2 bases from V and 0 bases from J, with 7 bases in between. The CDR3 loop is CASSYLASNYGYTF. CDR3 DNA sequence: TGTGCCAGCAGTTACCTGGCTTCTAACTATGGCTACACCTTC.

V usage is TRBV4-3 and J usage is TRBJ2-3; D is undetermined. This CDR3 is 15 amino acids long. Germline V gives CDR1 LGHNA, CDR2 YSLEER. Trimming cost V 4 bases and J 5 bases, with 16 bases left between them. CDR3 sequence reads: CASSPSLGLGDTQYF. As DNA, the CDR3 is TGCGCCAGCAGCCCATCCCTCGGGTTAGGAGATACGCAGTATTTT.

This rearrangement joins TRBV7-9 to TRBJ1-1; D remains unclear. The CDR3 has 14 amino acids. V dropped 5 bases and J dropped 1 base, with 11 bases sitting between them. Germline CDR1 SEHNR, CDR2 FQNEAQ (reference sequence). CDR3 sequence reads: CASSPQSWNTEAFF. In nucleotides, the CDR3 is TGTGCCAGCAGCCCACAGTCGTGGAACACTGAAGCTTTCTTT.

This clone was seen many times. CDR3 in DNA: TGTGCCAGTAGTCAACGGGGTTACGAAGCTTTCTTT. This encodes CASSQRGYEAFF. The chain carries TRBV19 and TRBJ1-1; D call uncertain. Germline lookup yields CDR1 LNHDA and CDR2 SQIVND (reference sequence). The CDR3 contains 12 residues. V dropped 5 bases and J dropped 8 bases, with 12 bases sitting between them.

The chain recombines TRBV11-2 with TRBJ2-7, with a weak D call TRBD2 (6 bases). This CDR3 contains 16 residues. The V end was cut by 2 bases, the J end by 0 bases, with 14 bases between. Germline V gives CDR1 SGHAT, CDR2 FQNNGV. The CDR3 reads CASSLTWLASSYEQYF. The CDR3 nucleotides read TGTGCCAGCAGCTTAACGTGGCTAGCGAGCTCCTACGAGCAGTACTTC.

The V gene is TRBV28, the J gene TRBJ1-4; the D is unclear. The CDR3 has 13 amino acids. From germline, CDR1 is MDHEN and CDR2 SYDVKM. The V and J ends lost 2 bases and 6 bases respectively, with 7 bases between them. The CDR3 loop reads CASSLRGYEKLFF. The CDR3 nucleotides are TGTGCCAGCAGTTTACGGGGATATGAAAAACTGTTTTTT.

The V and J genes are TRBV15 and TRBJ2-7, with TRBD1 identical over 7 bases. The CDR3 contains 14 residues. Germline values: CDR1 LNHNV, CDR2 YYDKDF (reference sequence). V lost 4 bases to trimming and J lost 2 bases; unmatched junction nucleotides: 5. The CDR3 protein is CATSNGDSAYEQYF. In nucleotides, the CDR3 is TGTGCCACCAGCAATGGGGACAGCGCCTACGAGCAGTACTTC.

V usage is TRBV19 and J usage is TRBJ2-7, with D hard to call. The germline CDR1 and CDR2 sequences are LNHDA and SQIVND (reference sequence). Trimming shortened V by 6 bases and J by 6 bases, and 9 bases separated the two germline ends. The CDR3 is 11 amino acids. The CDR3 bases are TGTGCCAGTAGCCTGGGCGTCGAGCAGTACTTC. Translating it yields CASSLGVEQYF.